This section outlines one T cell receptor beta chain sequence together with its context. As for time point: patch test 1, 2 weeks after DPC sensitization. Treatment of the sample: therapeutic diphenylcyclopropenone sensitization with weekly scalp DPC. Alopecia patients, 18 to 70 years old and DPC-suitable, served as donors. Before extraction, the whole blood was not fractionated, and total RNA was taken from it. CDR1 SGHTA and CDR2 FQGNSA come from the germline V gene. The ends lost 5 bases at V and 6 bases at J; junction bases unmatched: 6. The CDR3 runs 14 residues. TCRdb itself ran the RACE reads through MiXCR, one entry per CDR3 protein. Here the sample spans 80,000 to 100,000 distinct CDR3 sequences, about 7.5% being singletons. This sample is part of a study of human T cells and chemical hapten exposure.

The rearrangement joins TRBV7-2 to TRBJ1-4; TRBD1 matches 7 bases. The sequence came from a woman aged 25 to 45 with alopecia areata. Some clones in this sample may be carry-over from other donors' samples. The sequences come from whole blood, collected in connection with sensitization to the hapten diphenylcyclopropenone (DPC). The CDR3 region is CASSPDREDEKLFF. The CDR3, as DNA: TGTGCCAGCAGCCCCGACAGGGAAGATGAAAAACTGTTTTTT.